This TCR beta chain was identified in a study of graft-versus-host responses after intestinal transplantation. Looking at the study overall: Each of the recipients got a multivisceral, liver-intestinal, or isolated intestinal transplant. Recipients were all induced with anti-thymocyte globulin, then given tacrolimus and steroids for around three years.

This CDR3 spans 14 amino acids. Measured with immunoSEQ multiplex PCR; TCRdb has only the in-frame clones, and not every one. The table has about 54,000 clones, roughly nine tenths seen once; the top ten hold less than 6%. Concerning this clone: The antigen remains unidentified. A junction end diverges from the germline sequence, so it may reflect a read error.

Overall study findings and caveats: Some patients had graft-donor T cell macrochimerism. In their allografts, the ratios of graft-versus-host to host-versus-graft T cell clones were high.

The sequences come from PBMCs, collected around 95 weeks after intestinal transplant. The rearrangement links TRBV5-3 to TRBJ1-2; a weak D match, TRBD1 (5 bases). TRBV5-3 is an ORF for which the function is uncertain. The source is a human patient who received an intestinal transplant, so some T cells may come from the graft donor. The CDR3 protein is CASSLGSGAGGYTF. The CDR3, as DNA: TGTGCCAGCAGCTTGGGCTCTGGGGCAGGTGGCTACACCTTC.